The 25 T cell receptor beta chains reported below all come from one sample, sequenced in a study of Graves' ophthalmopathy and Graves' hyperthyroidism. As the template, RNA transcripts were used to amplify TCR beta CDR3 regions. HTBI-primed RT-PCR formed the first round, and a multiplex PCR formed the second. TCRdb used MiXCR to reprocess the multiplex PCR reads, holding one entry per CDR3 protein. The data contain 1 million to 1.3 million distinct CDR3 sequences, approximately 35% of them singletons. Sequences were obtained from peripheral blood or thyroid tissue (not recorded which). These receptors came from an adult man with Graves' hyperthyroidism.

This clonotype was recorded at least ten times. The chain couples TRBV7-2 to TRBJ2-7; unclear D gene. The CDR3 spans 12 residues. CDR1 and CDR2 (germline): SGHTA, FQGNSA. V was cut by 6 bases and J by 3 bases, with 9 bases left in between. CDR3 protein: CASRPDGYEQYF. The CDR3 DNA follows: TGTGCCAGCAGACCCGACGGCTACGAGCAGTACTTC. Together with reference TRBV7-2 and TRBJ2-7, the CDR3 gives the full variable domain: GAGVSQSPSNKVTEKGKDVELRCDPISGHTALYWYRQSLGQGLEFLIYFQGNSAPDKSGLPSDRFSAERTGGSVSTLTIQRTQQEDSAVYLCASRPDGYEQYFGPGTRLTVT.

This chain links TRBV20-1 with TRBJ2-2; TRBD2 matches 9 bases. This CDR3 spans 14 amino acids. The V segment lost 6 bases and the J segment 3 bases; nucleotides outside the gene matches: 5. Germline loops: CDR1 DFQATT, CDR2 SNEGSKA (reference sequence). CDR3 coding DNA: TGCAGTGCACCTAGCGGGACAGACACCGGGGAGCTGTTTTTT. This translates into CSAPSGTDTGELFF.

There are many counts of this clonotype. The chain couples TRBV12-3 or TRBV12-4 to TRBJ2-7; TRBD2 matches at 9 bases. The CDR3 runs 15 residues. The V and J ends lost 6 bases and 0 bases, in that order; junction bases with no gene match: 6. CDR3 in amino acids: CASRSAGGSSYEQYF. The DNA for the CDR3 is TGTGCCAGCAGATCAGCGGGGGGAAGCTCCTACGAGCAGTACTTC.

V is TRBV20-1 and J is TRBJ2-7; perhaps TRBD1 as D (5 bases). The CDR3 is made up of 13 amino acids. Trimming removed 6 bases from V and 1 base from J, with 13 bases in between. Germline values: CDR1 DFQATT, CDR2 SNEGSKA (reference sequence). The CDR3 spells CSAISQGSYEQYF. The CDR3 region has the DNA TGCAGTGCCATTTCTCAGGGATCCTACGAGCAGTACTTC.

This clonotype was detected once. This rearrangement joins TRBV25-1 to TRBJ2-5; possible D gene TRBD1, 5 bases. Per the germline V gene, CDR1 is MGHDK and CDR2 is SYGVNS. The CDR3 has 16 residues. The V end lost 6 bases, the J end lost 1 base, and 18 bases lay between the germline ends. The CDR3 protein is CASSLGLGAGQETQYF. CDR3 coding DNA: TGTGCCAGCAGCTTAGGTTTAGGGGCAGGCCAAGAGACCCAGTACTTC.

This clonotype was detected many times. The V and J genes are TRBV19 and TRBJ1-1; TRBD1 agrees at 7 bases. The germline V gene has CDR1 LNHDA and CDR2 SQIVND (reference sequence). There are 14 residues in the CDR3. V trimming: 7 bases; J trimming: 1 base; junction bases outside the gene matches: 6. The CDR3 DNA sequence: TGTGCCAGTAATCTGGACAGGAAGAACACTGAAGCTTTCTTT. It specifies CASNLDRKNTEAFF.

There are many counts of this clonotype. The chain joins TRBV12-3 or TRBV12-4 to TRBJ1-1; TRBD1 matches at 8 bases. The CDR3 consists of 16 residues. The V gene end was trimmed by 7 bases and the J gene end by 0 bases; junction bases not matched to a gene: 10. CDR3 DNA sequence: TGTGCCAGCAAGCCGGGACAGGTCTTTCTGAACACTGAAGCTTTCTTT. It translates to CASKPGQVFLNTEAFF.

This chain connects TRBV18 to TRBJ1-1; D is undetermined. Germline V gives CDR1 KGHSH, CDR2 LQKENI. The CDR3 has 14 residues. Trimming stripped 0 bases from V and 3 bases from J, with 8 bases between. The chain's CDR3 is CASSPPAGYTEAFF. The CDR3 nucleotides read TGTGCCAGCTCACCACCGGCGGGCTACACTGAAGCTTTCTTT.

This clonotype came up many times. The V and J genes are TRBV11-2 and TRBJ1-2; 7 bases align to TRBD1. Germline values: CDR1 SGHAT, CDR2 FQNNGV. The CDR3 sequence is 15 residues long. The ends lost 0 bases at V and 7 bases at J; junction bases unmatched: 8. CDR3 DNA sequence: TGTGCCAGCAGCTTAGATGGCAGGGGGGGGTTTGGCTACACCTTC. Its protein is CASSLDGRGGFGYTF. The entire variable domain, with the rest obtained from reference TRBV11-2 and TRBJ1-2, is as follows: EAGVAQSPRYKIIEKRQSVAFWCNPISGHATLYWYQQILGQGPKLLIQFQNNGVVDDSQLPKDRFSAERLKGVDSTLKIQPAKLEDSAVYLCASSLDGRGGFGYTFGSGTRLTVV.

This sequence joins TRBV11-2 and TRBJ2-5; TRBD1 agrees at 7 bases. The V gene end was trimmed by 1 base and the J gene end by 1 base; junction bases not matched to a gene: 6. Germline lookup yields CDR1 SGHAT and CDR2 FQNNGV. The CDR3 spans 16 residues. CDR3 nucleotide sequence: TGTGCCAGCAGCTTAGTACTACAGGGGTTCCAAGAGACCCAGTACTTC. The encoded protein is CASSLVLQGFQETQYF.

The chain links TRBV2 to TRBJ2-7; perhaps D is TRBD1 or TRBD2 (5 bases each). This CDR3 has 14 residues. V was clipped by 8 bases and J by 9 bases, with 23 bases between them. The V gene's germline CDR1 is SNHLY and CDR2 FYNNEI. CDR3 in DNA: TGTGCCAGCGGGGTGGCCCTCCGGGGCGGAGGGCAGTACTTC. It encodes CASGVALRGGGQYF.

The gene calls are TRBV5-1 and TRBJ1-5, with D perhaps TRBD1 (5 bases). The germline V gene has CDR1 SGHRS and CDR2 YFSETQ. The germline V and J ends were trimmed by 0 bases and 6 bases, with 13 bases remaining between them. The CDR3 is 15 amino acids. CDR3: CASSLGQGMGQPQHF. The CDR3, as DNA: TGCGCCAGCAGCTTGGGCCAGGGTATGGGTCAGCCCCAGCATTTT.

This clonotype was observed a handful of times. V and J are TRBV10-3 and TRBJ1-1; D is perhaps TRBD1 (5 bases). The CDR3 has 14 amino acids. V shed 3 bases and J shed 1 base, with 9 bases lying between them. Per the germline V gene, CDR1 is ENHRY and CDR2 is SYGVKD. The CDR3 region is CAISERGQNTEAFF. DNA for the CDR3: TGTGCCATCAGTGAAAGAGGACAGAACACTGAAGCTTTCTTT.

This clonotype has ten or more counts. This chain connects TRBV13 to TRBJ2-2; 10 nucleotides align to TRBD2. The CDR3 loop spans 16 amino acids. The J segment lost 4 bases and the V segment lost 4 bases, leaving 6 bases of the junction unmatched. Germline CDR1 reads PRHDT; CDR2 reads FYEKMQ (reference sequence). CDR3: CASSSWTSGPTGELFF. CDR3 nucleotides: TGTGCCAGCAGCTCCTGGACTAGCGGCCCCACCGGGGAGCTGTTTTTT. The complete variable domain, with remaining parts taken from reference TRBV13 and TRBJ2-2, reads AAGVIQSPRHLIKEKRETATLKCYPIPRHDTVYWYQQGPGQDPQFLISFYEKMQSDKGSIPDRFSAQQFSDYHSELNMSSLELGDSALYFCASSSWTSGPTGELFFGEGSRLTVL.

The chain carries TRBV29-1 and TRBJ2-7; 11 bases align to TRBD1. The J call could be wrong; TRBJ2-1 is a better fit for the DNA end. Germline values: CDR1 SQVTM, CDR2 ANQGSEA. The CDR3 is made up of 14 amino acids. The CDR3 region has the DNA TGCAGCTCCATGCCGGGACAGGGGGACAATGAGCAGTTCTTC. The encoded protein is CSSMPGQGDNEQFF.

Of note for this clonotype: A read error may produce the germline difference seen at one junction end. V and J are TRBV10-3 and TRBJ1-5; no definite D call. Germline values: CDR1 ENHRY, CDR2 SYGVKD. The CDR3 runs 17 residues. CDR3 in amino acids: CASSYSISGVDNQPQHF. Here the CDR3 DNA reads TGTGCCAGCAGTTACTCGATTTCCGGGGTCGACAATCAGCCCCAGCATTTT.

The V call is TRBV28, the J call TRBJ1-5; 8 bases fit TRBD1. CDR3 size: 15 residues. Losses at the gene ends were 7 bases for V and 7 bases for J; bases not matched to a gene: 12. Germline CDR1 is MDHEN and CDR2 is SYDVKM. CDR3 DNA: TGTGCCAGCACAAAACCCAGGGGGCAGTGGCAGCCCCAGCATTTT. Translating gives CASTKPRGQWQPQHF.

V usage is TRBV2 and J usage is TRBJ2-2, with 8 bases that match TRBD1. Germline assignment: CDR1 SNHLY and CDR2 FYNNEI. J gave up 0 bases and V 6 bases, and 6 bases lay outside the gene matches. CDR3 length equals 16 residues. In DNA form, the CDR3 reads TGTGCCAGCAGCCCCTGGGACAGGTCGAACACCGGGGAGCTGTTTTTT. Translation gives CASSPWDRSNTGELFF.

The chain has TRBV29-1 and TRBJ2-5, with 10 nucleotides matching TRBD2. V trimming: 6 bases; J trimming: 5 bases; junction bases outside the gene matches: 18. The germline CDR1 and CDR2 sequences are SQVTM and ANQGSEA. The CDR3 runs 17 residues. The CDR3 loop reads CSVASGTSARERETQYF. The CDR3 DNA is TGCAGCGTCGCCTCCGGGACTAGCGCCCGAGAGCGGGAGACCCAGTACTTC.

This clonotype was recorded many times. The chain couples TRBV20-1 to TRBJ2-7, with 10 bases aligning to TRBD2. CDR1 and CDR2 (germline): DFQATT, SNEGSKA (reference sequence). The CDR3 is 16 residues long. After removal of 3 bases from V and 6 bases from J, the junction contained 14 bases not matched to a gene. The CDR3 sequence is CSASALAGATVSEQYF. The DNA for the CDR3 is TGCAGTGCTAGTGCCCTAGCGGGAGCAACAGTTAGCGAGCAGTACTTC.

Many counts were recorded for this clonotype. The chain recombines TRBV29-1 with TRBJ1-1; D is unresolved. CDR1 and CDR2 (germline): SQVTM, ANQGSEA. CDR3 size: 11 residues. V lost 5 bases and J lost 0, with 4 bases in between. The CDR3 sequence is CSVYMNTEAFF. The CDR3 DNA is TGCAGCGTTTACATGAACACTGAAGCTTTCTTT.

V usage is TRBV7-2 and J usage is TRBJ2-5; the match to TRBD2 covers 9 bases. The CDR3 is made up of 14 amino acids. The junction had 10 bases not matched to a gene; V was cut back by 11 bases and J by 3 bases. Germline loops: CDR1 SGHTA, CDR2 FQGNSA. The DNA of the CDR3 is TGTGCCTGGCGAATGACTAGCGGAGAAGAGACCCAGTACTTC. Translated: CAWRMTSGEETQYF.

This chain connects TRBV5-4 to TRBJ2-5; D is perhaps TRBD2 (7 bases). Trimming cost V 5 bases and J 5 bases, with 16 bases left between them. CDR3 length: 14 residues. Germline V lookup: CDR1 SGHNT, CDR2 YYREEE (reference sequence). The CDR3 region is CASRKTGREETQYF. The CDR3, as DNA: TGTGCCAGCAGAAAAACAGGGAGGGAGGAGACCCAGTACTTC.

This clonotype was detected a few times. This chain joins TRBV10-3 and TRBJ1-2; D not certain. This CDR3 contains 13 residues. Germline V lookup: CDR1 ENHRY, CDR2 SYGVKD. V was trimmed by 6 bases and J by 0 bases, leaving 8 bases between them. The CDR3 nucleotides are TGTGCCATCAGGGACGTAGCTAACTATGGCTACACCTTC. Its protein is CAIRDVANYGYTF.

As to this clonotype: Being one base from a much bigger clone, this may be a read error. The V gene is TRBV11-2, the J gene TRBJ2-7; D is uncertain. The CDR3 consists of 16 residues. Germline values: CDR1 SGHAT, CDR2 FQNNGV. The ends were cut back, 6 bases at V and 3 bases at J, with 21 bases in the middle. In DNA form, the CDR3 reads TGTGCCAGCAGTCATTACCAGGTGAAAACCAACTACGAGCAGTACTTC. It is translated as CASSHYQVKTNYEQYF.